One and the same sample provided the 32 T cell receptor beta chains below, sequenced in a study of T cell responses to AZD1222 COVID-19 vaccine. Profiling relied on immunoSEQ multiplex PCR, and the TCRdb table lists in-frame clones only, not all of them. This sample has 100,000 to 150,000 clones, with approximately 86% found just once. The material sequenced was peripheral blood, taken on day 0 of AZD1222 vaccination. All receptors come from an adult in good health.

The chain carries TRBV28 and TRBJ2-5; D gene unclear. The ends were cut back, 5 bases at V and 4 bases at J, with 11 bases in the middle. CDR1 is MDHEN and CDR2 is SYDVKM in the germline V gene. There are 13 residues in the CDR3. The CDR3 sequence is CASSRVRLETQYF. The CDR3, as DNA: TGTGCCAGCAGTAGAGTCAGACTAGAGACCCAGTACTTC.

The chain couples TRBV9 to TRBJ2-1; no definite D call. The germline V and J ends were trimmed by 3 bases and 10 bases, with 20 bases remaining between them. Germline values: CDR1 SGDLS, CDR2 YYNGEE. The CDR3 length is 15 residues. DNA for the CDR3: TGTGCCAGCAGCGCCTTTGATCCGGTGGTTAAGGAGCAGTTCTTC. Protein: CASSAFDPVVKEQFF.

This chain connects TRBV7-2 to TRBJ1-1; tentative D call: TRBD1 (6 bases). This CDR3 is built from 14 residues. The germline V gene has CDR1 SGHTA and CDR2 FQGNSA. Trimming removed 5 bases at V and 3 bases at J, with 13 bases between. The CDR3 nucleotides are TGTGCCAGCAGCGTTAACAGGGTGGACACTGAAGCTTTCTTT. Amino acids: CASSVNRVDTEAFF.

Remarks on this clone: This same CDR3 is encoded by further DNA sequences in the sample. The CDR3 DNA follows: TGCGCCAGCAGCCCAGGACTAGCTGGTTCCTACGAGCAGTACTTC. This sequence encodes CASSPGLAGSYEQYF. The chain carries TRBV4-1 and TRBJ2-7; TRBD2 agrees at 8 bases. CDR1 and CDR2 (germline): MGHRA, YSYEKL. This CDR3 region has 15 residues. The ends lost 4 bases at V and 1 base at J; junction bases unmatched: 6.

The V and J genes are TRBV15 and TRBJ2-3, with D unclear. V dropped 0 bases and J dropped 5 bases, with 9 bases sitting between them. Looked up from germline, CDR1 is LNHNV and CDR2 is YYDKDF (reference sequence). The CDR3 spans 14 residues. The CDR3 loop reads CATSREVVGDTQYF. Written as DNA, the CDR3 is TGTGCCACCAGCAGAGAAGTTGTTGGAGATACGCAGTATTTT.

This rearrangement joins TRBV4-1 to TRBJ2-5, with D perhaps TRBD1 (6 bases). Germline lookup yields CDR1 MGHRA and CDR2 YSYEKL. V lost 0 bases and J 4 bases, leaving 12 bases between the germline ends. The length of the CDR3 is 15 residues. The CDR3 DNA reads TGCGCCAGCAGCCAAGAGGGCGACAGGCGAGAGACCCAGTACTTC. It specifies CASSQEGDRRETQYF.

The chain is built from TRBV3-1 (or the pseudogene TRBV3-2) and TRBJ1-5; D is ambiguous. Germline V gene lookup returns CDR1 LGHDT and CDR2 YNNKEL (reference sequence). V was cut by 0 bases and J by 0 bases, with 6 bases left in between. The CDR3 is 15 amino acids. The CDR3: CASSQEHSSNQPQHF. In DNA form, the CDR3 reads TGTGCCAGCAGCCAAGAGCACAGTAGCAATCAGCCCCAGCATTTT.

This chain links TRBV4-1 with TRBJ1-5; D unclear. V lost 0 bases, J lost 1 base, and 4 bases lay in between. Per the germline V gene, CDR1 is MGHRA and CDR2 is YSYEKL. The CDR3 sequence is 14 residues long. As DNA, the CDR3 is TGCGCCAGCAGCCAAGATCCAAGCAATCAGCCCCAGCATTTT. This gives the protein CASSQDPSNQPQHF.

This sequence joins TRBV4-3 and TRBJ2-7; 9 bases line up with TRBD2. V trimming: 3 bases; J trimming: 5 bases; junction bases outside the gene matches: 5. The germline CDR1 and CDR2 sequences are LGHNA and YSLEER. This CDR3 is 14 amino acids long. CDR3 in amino acids: CASSQGGGAHEQYF. DNA for the CDR3: TGCGCCAGCAGCCAGGGCGGGGGGGCCCACGAGCAGTACTTC.

The genes are TRBV4-1 and TRBJ1-5, with D perhaps TRBD1 (6 bases). V gave up 5 bases and J gave up 0 bases, with 11 bases separating them. The CDR3 has 15 amino acids. Germline CDR1 is MGHRA and CDR2 is YSYEKL. Here the CDR3 reads CASSLDRRSNQPQHF. For the CDR3, the DNA is TGCGCCAGCAGCTTAGACAGGCGTAGCAATCAGCCCCAGCATTTT.

This clone has only a few counts. The chain has TRBV11-1 and TRBJ1-1; no reliable D call. The ends were cut back, 0 bases at V and 7 bases at J, with 6 bases in the middle. Germline V gene data show CDR1 as SGHAT and CDR2 as FQDESV (reference sequence). There are 12 residues in the CDR3. The CDR3 loop is CASSLAGFEAFF. CDR3 nucleotides: TGTGCCAGCAGCTTAGCGGGTTTTGAAGCTTTCTTT.

The chain couples TRBV4-3 to TRBJ1-4; no definite D call. The CDR3 is made up of 16 amino acids. CDR1 LGHNA and CDR2 YSLEER come from the germline V gene. V was clipped by 1 base and J by 0 bases, with 9 bases between them. The CDR3 loop is CASSQASRATNEKLFF. CDR3 nucleotide sequence: TGCGCCAGCAGCCAAGCTTCAAGAGCAACTAATGAAAAACTGTTTTTT.

The rearrangement links TRBV19 to TRBJ1-1, with 8 nucleotides matching TRBD1. The ends lost 6 bases at V and 0 bases at J; junction bases unmatched: 3. CDR3 length: 14 residues. The germline V gene has CDR1 LNHDA and CDR2 SQIVND (reference sequence). The CDR3 sequence: CASSVDRVNTEAFF. Written as DNA, the CDR3 is TGTGCCAGTAGCGTGGACAGGGTGAACACTGAAGCTTTCTTT.

This chain uses TRBV7-2 with TRBJ2-7, with 9 nucleotides matching TRBD2. Germline V gene sequence: CDR1 SGHTA, CDR2 FQGNSA. V shed 1 base and J 6 bases; nucleotides not matched to a gene: 10. The CDR3 is 16 residues long. The CDR3 DNA follows: TGTGCCAGCAGCTTAGTCGGTAGTAGCGGGAGTTCCGAGCAGTACTTC. This translates into CASSLVGSSGSSEQYF.

The V and J genes are TRBV4-2 and TRBJ2-5; 7 bases are shared with TRBD2. The V and J ends lost 3 bases and 0 bases, in that order; junction bases with no gene match: 4. Germline CDR1 and CDR2: LGHNA and YNFKEQ. CDR3 length equals 15 residues. This CDR3 is CASSQGGGDQETQYF. CDR3 nucleotides: TGTGCCAGCAGCCAGGGGGGGGGTGACCAAGAGACCCAGTACTTC.

V and J are TRBV2 and TRBJ1-4; 8 bases fit TRBD1. Germline V gives CDR1 SNHLY, CDR2 FYNNEI. The J segment lost 6 bases and the V segment lost 2 bases, leaving 5 bases of the junction unmatched. The CDR3 has 15 amino acids. CDR3 in DNA: TGTGCCAGCAGTGAACCTCAGGGGGCTGATGAAAAACTGTTTTTT. Protein: CASSEPQGADEKLFF.

The V and J genes are TRBV19 and TRBJ2-3; 7 nucleotides align to TRBD2. CDR3 length equals 15 residues. The trim removed 6 bases at V and 0 bases at J, leaving 6 bases unmatched. Per the germline V gene, CDR1 is LNHDA and CDR2 is SQIVND (reference sequence). CDR3 loop: CASSYRGGSTDTQYF. In nucleotides, the CDR3 is TGTGCCAGTAGCTACCGCGGGGGTAGCACAGATACGCAGTATTTT.

The V and J genes are TRBV11-2 and TRBJ1-2; 7 bases align to TRBD1. This CDR3 has 14 residues. The trim removed 1 base at V and 4 bases at J, leaving 3 bases unmatched. The germline V gene encodes CDR1 SGHAT and CDR2 FQNNGV. The CDR3 region is CASSLARDSYGYTF. The CDR3 DNA reads TGTGCCAGCAGCTTAGCTCGGGACAGCTATGGCTACACCTTC.

The rearrangement joins TRBV7-2 to TRBJ1-2, with a possible D match to TRBD1 (6 bases). Germline V lookup: CDR1 SGHTA, CDR2 FQGNSA. Trimming pared 5 bases from V and 4 bases from J, leaving 11 bases between. The CDR3 runs 13 residues. CDR3 nucleotides: TGTGCCAGCAGCCTAGACAGGCTCTATGGCTACACCTTC. The encoded protein is CASSLDRLYGYTF.

V usage is TRBV28 and J usage is TRBJ1-4, with 7 bases lining up with TRBD1. The germline V gene has CDR1 MDHEN and CDR2 SYDVKM. The CDR3 consists of 15 residues. The J segment lost 10 bases and the V segment lost 4 bases, leaving 12 bases of the junction unmatched. The CDR3 reads CASSSQLARGLKLFF. The CDR3 DNA reads as TGTGCCAGCAGTTCACAACTCGCAAGGGGGCTAAAACTGTTTTTT. The full variable domain, completed using reference TRBV28 and TRBJ1-4, is DVKVTQSSRYLVKRTGEKVFLECVQDMDHENMFWYRQDPGLGLRLIYFSYDVKMKEKGDIPEGYSVSREKKERFSLILESASTNQTSMYLCASSSQLARGLKLFFGSGTQLSVL.

This chain joins TRBV19 and TRBJ1-1; TRBD1 matches 11 bases. Germline lookup yields CDR1 LNHDA and CDR2 SQIVND (reference sequence). V lost 3 bases, J lost 3 bases, and 12 bases stayed unmatched. CDR3 length: 18 amino acids. CDR3 amino acids: CASSIGQGALSPHTEAFF. The CDR3 DNA reads TGTGCCAGTAGTATCGGACAGGGGGCCCTATCACCTCACACTGAAGCTTTCTTT.

The genes are TRBV28 and TRBJ2-2; 10 bases fit TRBD2. This CDR3 comprises 18 residues. Looked up from germline, CDR1 is MDHEN and CDR2 is SYDVKM. V shed 5 bases, J shed 4 bases, and the junction held 13 bases outside the gene matches. CDR3 protein: CASSPRTSGHLGTGELFF. CDR3 nucleotides: TGTGCCAGCAGTCCGAGGACTAGCGGACATTTAGGCACCGGGGAGCTGTTTTTT. Together with reference TRBV28 and TRBJ2-2, the CDR3 gives the full variable domain: DVKVTQSSRYLVKRTGEKVFLECVQDMDHENMFWYRQDPGLGLRLIYFSYDVKMKEKGDIPEGYSVSREKKERFSLILESASTNQTSMYLCASSPRTSGHLGTGELFFGEGSRLTVL.

The chain joins TRBV5-5 to TRBJ1-1, with D perhaps matching TRBD1 (6 bases). In germline, CDR1 is SGHKS, CDR2 YYEKEE (reference sequence). V lost 4 bases and J lost 5, with 15 bases in between. CDR3 size: 14 residues. The CDR3 sequence is CASSASLRGTEAFF. DNA for the CDR3: TGTGCCAGCAGCGCCTCCTTGAGGGGGACTGAAGCTTTCTTT.

The chain is built from TRBV5-8 and TRBJ1-2; D is undetermined. The CDR3 loop spans 16 amino acids. V dropped 4 bases and J dropped 5 bases, with 21 bases sitting between them. In germline, CDR1 is SGHTS, CDR2 YDEGEE. The chain's CDR3 is CASSPSWATRGYGYTF. The CDR3, as DNA: TGTGCCAGCAGCCCCTCATGGGCCACCCGGGGATATGGCTACACCTTC.

The J gene is TRBJ2-3, the V gene TRBV9, with D uncertain. This CDR3 is 14 amino acids long. Between the trimmed V and J ends, which lost 0 bases and 5 bases, there was a span of 10 bases. The germline V gene encodes CDR1 SGDLS and CDR2 YYNGEE. The CDR3 region is CASSVEGRGDTQYF. In nucleotides, the CDR3 is TGTGCCAGCAGCGTAGAGGGCCGCGGAGATACGCAGTATTTT. Together with reference TRBV9 and TRBJ2-3, the CDR3 gives the full variable domain: DSGVTQTPKHLITATGQRVTLRCSPRSGDLSVYWYQQSLDQGLQFLIQYYNGEERAKGNILERFSAQQFPDLHSELNLSSLELGDSALYFCASSVEGRGDTQYFGPGTRLTVL.

The chain is built from TRBV3-1 (or the pseudogene TRBV3-2) and TRBJ1-2; the match to TRBD1 covers 9 bases. V trimming: 4 bases; J trimming: 11 bases; junction bases outside the gene matches: 8. This CDR3 comprises 13 residues. Germline assignment: CDR1 LGHDT and CDR2 YNNKEL (reference sequence). In DNA, the CDR3 is TGTGCCAGCAGCCCCAACGGACAGGGGAGTTACACCTTC. As protein: CASSPNGQGSYTF.

The chain uses TRBV27 and TRBJ2-1, with 11 bases fitting TRBD2. In germline, CDR1 is MNHEY, CDR2 SMNVEV (reference sequence). The CDR3 totals 15 residues. With 5 bases clipped from V and 3 bases from J, the junction kept 3 bases outside the gene matches. The CDR3 region has the DNA TGTGCCAGCAGTCCGCTAGCGGGAGGCTACAATGAGCAGTTCTTC. Its translation: CASSPLAGGYNEQFF.

This chain links TRBV4-2 with TRBJ2-7; 9 bases line up with TRBD2. CDR1 and CDR2 from the germline V gene are LGHNA and YNFKEQ. The CDR3 spans 15 residues. Germline trimming cut 4 bases from V and 2 bases from J; bases unmatched to any gene: 6. The CDR3 nucleotides are TGTGCCAGCAGCCCAGAGCGGGAGGCTACCTACGAGCAGTACTTC. Translation gives CASSPEREATYEQYF.

Written as DNA, the CDR3 is TGCGCCAGCAGTGTACTTAGCTTATTTGGGGCCAACGTCCTGACTTTC. It yields the protein CASSVLSLFGANVLTF. V is TRBV10-2 and J is TRBJ2-6; no definite D call. The V end was cut by 4 bases, the J end by 3 bases, with 13 bases between. The CDR3 length is 16 residues. Germline CDR1 reads WSHSY; CDR2 reads SAAADI.

CDR3 region: CASSGSGDLGDNEQFF. CDR3 DNA sequence: TGCGCCAGCAGCGGCTCCGGGGACTTGGGGGACAATGAGCAGTTCTTC. The chain uses TRBV5-1 and TRBJ2-1, with D possibly being TRBD2 (6 bases). Trimming took off 4 bases at V and 5 bases at J, with 19 bases between the two ends. This CDR3 spans 16 amino acids. Germline CDR1 SGHRS, CDR2 YFSETQ.

The chain has TRBV6-5 and TRBJ2-5; 7 nucleotides match TRBD1. V dropped 6 bases and J dropped 2; count of bases not matched to a gene: 6. The CDR3 loop spans 14 amino acids. In germline, CDR1 is MNHEY, CDR2 SVGAGI. CDR3 amino acids: CASRPAGGQETQYF. DNA of the CDR3: TGTGCCAGCAGGCCCGCAGGGGGTCAAGAGACCCAGTACTTC.

The rearrangement joins TRBV9 to TRBJ2-3, with unresolved D. This CDR3 is built from 11 residues. The V end was cut by 3 bases, the J end by 5 bases, with 4 bases between. The germline CDR1 and CDR2 sequences are SGDLS and YYNGEE. CDR3 in amino acids: CASSAQDTQYF. In DNA, the CDR3 is TGTGCCAGCAGCGCTCAAGATACGCAGTATTTT.